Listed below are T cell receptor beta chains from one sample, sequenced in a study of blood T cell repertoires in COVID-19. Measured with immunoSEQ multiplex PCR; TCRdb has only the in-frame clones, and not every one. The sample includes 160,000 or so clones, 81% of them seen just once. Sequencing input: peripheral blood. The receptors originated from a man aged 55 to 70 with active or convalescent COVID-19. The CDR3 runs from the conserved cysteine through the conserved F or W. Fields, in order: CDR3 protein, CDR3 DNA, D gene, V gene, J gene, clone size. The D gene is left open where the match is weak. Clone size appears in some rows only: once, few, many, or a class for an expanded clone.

CASNPDPGAEAFF	TGTGCCAGCAACCCCGACCCCGGGGCTGAAGCTTTCTTT	-	TRBV2	TRBJ1-1	-
CSVLFRTSGRVKNIQYF	TGCAGCGTCCTATTCCGGACTAGCGGGAGAGTCAAAAACATTCAGTACTTC	TRBD2	TRBV29-1	TRBJ2-4	-
CASSVTSTNEKLFF	TGTGCCAGCAGCGTAACATCAACTAATGAAAAACTGTTTTTT	-	TRBV9	TRBJ1-4	few
CASSTGQAKNTEAFF	TGTGCCAGCAGCACTGGACAGGCAAAAAACACTGAAGCTTTCTTT	TRBD1	TRBV7-2	TRBJ1-1	medium-sized
CASSVGPGGSEQYF	TGCGCCAGCTCAGTGGGGCCGGGGGGAAGCGAGCAGTACTTC	TRBD2	TRBV5-1	TRBJ2-7	-
CASSRDRGLSQPQHF	TGTGCCAGCAGTAGGGACAGGGGATTGAGTCAGCCCCAGCATTTT	TRBD1	TRBV2	TRBJ1-5	-
CASSIDPRGGGSPQHF	TGTGCCAGTAGTATAGATCCCCGTGGAGGGGGCTCGCCCCAGCATTTT	TRBD1	TRBV19	TRBJ1-5	-
CASSPDRENGYTF	TGTGCCAGCAGCCCCGACAGGGAGAATGGCTACACCTTC	TRBD1	TRBV7-8	TRBJ1-2	few
CASSLMQAVNPTDTQYF	TGTGCCAGCAGCTTGATGCAGGCAGTAAACCCCACAGATACGCAGTATTTT	-	TRBV5-8	TRBJ2-3	-
CASSVGQGVDIQYF	TGTGCCAGCAGCGTAGGACAGGGAGTAGACATTCAGTACTTC	TRBD1	TRBV7-2	TRBJ2-4	-
CASSTGTRGPNSGNTIYF	TGCGCCAGCAGCACCGGGACAAGGGGCCCAAACTCTGGAAACACCATATATTTT	-	TRBV5-1	TRBJ1-3	-
CASSLAQRKGTKQETQYF	TGTGCCAGCAGCTTAGCGCAGCGGAAGGGTACCAAACAAGAGACCCAGTACTTC	-	TRBV7-6	TRBJ2-5	-
CSVRTGTGVGNEQFF	TGCAGCGTCCGGACCGGGACAGGGGTCGGGAATGAGCAGTTCTTC	TRBD1	TRBV29-1	TRBJ2-1	-
CASEEAGRKLFF	TGTGCCAGCGAGGAGGCAGGGAGGAAACTGTTTTTT	-	TRBV6-6	TRBJ1-4	few
CASMSAPGTGLPYEQYF	TGCGCCAGCATGAGCGCTCCGGGGACAGGGTTACCCTACGAGCAGTACTTC	TRBD1	TRBV10-1	TRBJ2-7	few
CSVRQGGNQPQHF	TGCAGCGTGAGACAGGGGGGCAATCAGCCCCAGCATTTT	TRBD1	TRBV29-1	TRBJ1-5	few
CASSLSLRYEQFF	TGTGCCAGCAGTTTATCGTTACGGTATGAGCAGTTCTTC	-	TRBV27	TRBJ2-1	-
CSGGGLNTGELFF	TGCAGCGGCGGGGGACTGAACACCGGGGAGCTGTTTTTT	TRBD2	TRBV29-1	TRBJ2-2	-
CASSERGTDTQYF	TGCGCCAGCAGTGAGCGCGGCACAGATACGCAGTATTTT	-	TRBV10-1	TRBJ2-3	-
CASSFPGGNGYTF	TGTGCCAGCAGCTTCCCAGGGGGAAATGGCTACACCTTC	TRBD1	TRBV5-4	TRBJ1-2	few
CASSLRQGGGYTF	TGTGCCAGCAGTCTAAGACAGGGGGGTGGCTACACCTTC	TRBD1	TRBV12-3/TRBV12-4	TRBJ1-2	-
CATGQGADTQYF	TGTGCCACAGGACAGGGTGCAGATACGCAGTATTTT	TRBD1	TRBV10-3	TRBJ2-3	-
CATRGGSGNTIYF	TGTGCCACTCGGGGTGGGTCTGGAAACACCATATATTTT	-	TRBV3-1/TRBV3-2	TRBJ1-3	few
CATNLENRDYEQYF	TGTGCCACCAATCTTGAGAACAGGGACTACGAGCAGTACTTC	-	TRBV28	TRBJ2-7	-
CASCPPARGGENEQFF	TGCGCCAGTTGCCCCCCAGCTAGGGGGGGGGAGAATGAGCAGTTCTTC	-	TRBV23-1	TRBJ2-1	-
CASSLSGQGPTYGYTF	TGCGCCAGCAGCTTGTCCGGACAGGGACCCACGTATGGCTACACCTTC	TRBD1	TRBV5-1	TRBJ1-2	-
CASSPGTYLTGELFF	TGTGCCAGCAGCCCCGGGACTTACTTAACCGGGGAGCTGTTTTTT	-	TRBV11-2	TRBJ2-2	-
CASSMTGGFWANSEQFF	TGTGCCAGTAGTATGACAGGGGGCTTCTGGGCTAACTCTGAGCAGTTCTTC	TRBD1	TRBV19	TRBJ2-1	-
CASTPSGGHSNTGELFF	TGTGCCAGCACCCCCAGCGGGGGCCATTCGAACACCGGGGAGCTGTTTTTT	TRBD2	TRBV11-2	TRBJ2-2	-
CASSLGTGYEQYF	TGTGCCAGCTCACTCGGGACAGGTTACGAGCAGTACTTC	TRBD1	TRBV18	TRBJ2-7	-
CASSQGGLGYGYTF	TGTGCCAGCAGCCAGGGAGGGTTGGGCTATGGCTACACCTTC	-	TRBV4-2	TRBJ1-2	few
CASSVAWRAGTDTQYF	TGTGCCAGCAGCGTAGCTTGGAGGGCGGGCACAGATACGCAGTATTTT	-	TRBV9	TRBJ2-3	few
CAARTGVTNEQFF	TGTGCCGCCCGGACAGGGGTCACCAATGAGCAGTTCTTC	TRBD1	TRBV6-5	TRBJ2-1	-
CASRRQDRGRNYGYGYTF	TGTGCCAGCAGGCGTCAGGACAGGGGGCGCAACTATGGCTATGGCTACACCTTC	TRBD1	TRBV2	TRBJ1-2	-
CSVTGTLPYEQYF	TGCAGCGTTACCGGGACACTTCCTTACGAGCAGTACTTC	-	TRBV29-1	TRBJ2-7	-
CASSDDGGTEAFF	TGTGCCAGCAGTGACGACGGGGGCACTGAAGCTTTCTTT	-	TRBV2	TRBJ1-1	-
CASSLSGTGAASGYTF	TGTGCCAGCAGCTTATCCGGGACAGGGGCGGCTTCTGGCTACACCTTC	TRBD1	TRBV7-9	TRBJ1-2	few
CASSQDPRRGGATGELFF	TGCGCCAGCAGCCAAGATCCACGGCGGGGGGGCGCCACCGGGGAGCTGTTTTTT	TRBD2	TRBV4-1	TRBJ2-2	-
CASSKLAGSNTGELFF	TGTGCCAGCAGCAAACTAGCGGGATCGAACACCGGGGAGCTGTTTTTT	TRBD2	TRBV7-9	TRBJ2-2	few
CASSPPGGSSGANVLTF	TGTGCCAGCAGCCCCCCCGGCGGCAGCTCTGGGGCCAACGTCCTGACTTTC	-	TRBV11-3	TRBJ2-6	-
CASSTAGGGKNEQFF	TGTGCCAGCAGTACTGCGGGGGGGGGTAAAAATGAGCAGTTCTTC	TRBD2	TRBV5-4	TRBJ2-1	-
CASSLSLRQVVTNEQFF	TGTGCCAGCTCACTGTCCCTAAGGCAGGTAGTTACGAATGAGCAGTTCTTC	-	TRBV18	TRBJ2-1	-
CASSLTGLGENIQYF	TGTGCCAGCAGCCTTACAGGGCTTGGGGAGAACATTCAGTACTTC	-	TRBV11-2	TRBJ2-4	-
CASSLSPGAGTEAFF	TGTGCCAGCTCCCTTTCCCCAGGGGCCGGTACTGAAGCTTTCTTT	-	TRBV28	TRBJ1-1	-
CATSRERSQEKLFF	TGTGCCACCAGCAGAGAAAGAAGTCAGGAAAAACTGTTTTTT	-	TRBV15	TRBJ1-4	once
CSVAASGIPDTQYF	TGCAGCGTTGCAGCTAGCGGGATCCCAGATACGCAGTATTTT	TRBD2	TRBV29-1	TRBJ2-3	-
CASSSTLGQEIYNEQFF	TGTGCCAGCAGTTCGACCTTGGGACAGGAAATTTACAATGAGCAGTTCTTC	TRBD1	TRBV28	TRBJ2-1	-
CASSEPAGGDEQFF	TGTGCCAGCAGTGAACCAGCGGGAGGGGATGAGCAGTTCTTC	TRBD2	TRBV2	TRBJ2-1	few
CASSATGYEQYF	TGTGCCAGCAGCGCTACAGGCTACGAGCAGTACTTC	-	TRBV11-2	TRBJ2-7	-
CASRLGQGVLYGYTF	TGTGCCAGCAGATTAGGACAGGGGGTTCTCTATGGCTACACCTTC	TRBD1	TRBV28	TRBJ1-2	once
CASSGQGTDTQYF	TGCGCCAGCAGCGGGCAGGGGACAGATACGCAGTATTTT	-	TRBV5-1	TRBJ2-3	-
CASLRQNNSPLHF	TGTGCCAGCCTCCGACAGAATAATTCACCCCTCCACTTT	-	TRBV2	TRBJ1-6	few
CASSVGLRSPLHF	TGTGCCAGCAGTGTTGGTTTACGGTCACCCCTCCACTTT	-	TRBV25-1	TRBJ1-6	few
CASVRCSYEQYF	TGCGCCAGCGTCAGGTGCTCCTACGAGCAGTACTTC	-	TRBV10-1	TRBJ2-7	many
CATSTDRVGSYEQYF	TGTGCCACCAGCACCGACAGGGTGGGGTCCTACGAGCAGTACTTC	TRBD1	TRBV15	TRBJ2-7	-